The rows below give T cell receptor beta chains drawn from one sample of a study of cytomegalovirus exposure and HLA in healthy donors. Profiled with immunoSEQ multiplex PCR; TCRdb holds only in-frame clones, not every one. The profile shows 85,000 to 120,000 clones, roughly 70% of them singletons. The sample consisted of PBMCs. Receptors originate from a male donor in good health and CMV-seropositive. The CDR3 runs from the conserved cysteine through the conserved F or W. D genes are given only for firm matches. Only some rows state a clone size, as once, few, many or a class for expanded clones.

D: TRBD2; V: TRBV6-6; length: 15; size: -; J: TRBJ2-3; DNA: TGTGCCAGCAGTTCGACTAGCGGGGTCACAGATACGCAGTATTTT; CDR3: CASSSTSGVTDTQYF
D: -; V: TRBV11-2; length: 15; size: few; J: TRBJ1-6; DNA: TGTGCCAGCGGCGGGGGAAGTGGGCATAATTCACCCCTCCACTTT; CDR3: CASGGGSGHNSPLHF
D: TRBD2; V: TRBV5-6; length: 17; size: -; J: TRBJ2-3; DNA: TGTGCCAGCAGCTTAGCGGGGAGGGTCCTTAGCACAGATACGCAGTATTTT; CDR3: CASSLAGRVLSTDTQYF
D: -; V: TRBV28; length: 16; size: -; J: TRBJ2-7; DNA: TGTGCCAGCAGTGCTCCCGGGGTTGACCCCTACTACGAGCAGTACTTC; CDR3: CASSAPGVDPYYEQYF
D: -; V: TRBV5-1; length: 15; size: -; J: TRBJ2-5; DNA: TGCGCCAGCAGGGGTCAGAGGGCGCCCCAAGAGACCCAGTACTTC; CDR3: CASRGQRAPQETQYF
D: -; V: TRBV4-3; length: 15; size: -; J: TRBJ1-2; DNA: TGCGCCAGCAGCCAAGATAGGATACAGGCACATGGCTACCCCTTC; CDR3: CASSQDRIQAHGYPF
D: TRBD2; V: TRBV7-8; length: 18; size: -; J: TRBJ2-5; DNA: TGTGCCAGCAGCCTAGCAGGCGGGGGGGCTTCCAGGCAAGAGACCCAGTACTTC; CDR3: CASSLAGGGASRQETQYF
D: TRBD2; V: TRBV4-1; length: 16; size: once; J: TRBJ2-5; DNA: TGCGCCAGCAGCCAAGCTAGCGGGACCCACCAAGAGACCCAGTACTTC; CDR3: CASSQASGTHQETQYF
D: TRBD2; V: TRBV5-6; length: 19; size: -; J: TRBJ2-1; DNA: TGTGCCAGCAGCTTGTGGGCTAGCGGGGGGGGTCTCTTCTACAATGAGCAGTTCTTC; CDR3: CASSLWASGGGLFYNEQFF
D: -; V: TRBV9; length: 15; size: -; J: TRBJ2-2; DNA: TGTGCCAGCAGCCCGAGGGACAATAGGGACGGGGAGCTGTTTTTT; CDR3: CASSPRDNRDGELFF
D: -; V: TRBV9; length: 13; size: -; J: TRBJ1-2; DNA: TGTGCCAGCAGCGTAAGCATTAACTATGGCTACACCTTC; CDR3: CASSVSINYGYTF
D: -; V: TRBV7-3; length: 15; size: once; J: TRBJ2-3; DNA: TGTGCCAGCAGCTTAAGGGGGCTGGGCACAGATACGCAGTATTTT; CDR3: CASSLRGLGTDTQYF
D: -; V: TRBV5-6; length: 14; size: -; J: TRBJ2-7; DNA: TGTGCCAGCAGCTTGGTTTCTAATCGCTACGAGCAGTACTTC; CDR3: CASSLVSNRYEQYF
D: -; V: TRBV10-3; length: 15; size: few; J: TRBJ1-5; DNA: TGTGCCATCAGTGAGACCCCAGGGGACAATCAGCCCCAGCATTTT; CDR3: CAISETPGDNQPQHF
D: TRBD1; V: TRBV5-6; length: 17; size: few; J: TRBJ1-6; DNA: TGTGCCAGCAGCTGGCTTAGGGACAGGGGCTATAATTCACCCCTCCACTTT; CDR3: CASSWLRDRGYNSPLHF
D: TRBD2; V: TRBV27; length: 14; size: -; J: TRBJ2-5; DNA: TGTGCCAGCAGCCGAACTAGCGGGGGAGGGGCCCAGTACTTC; CDR3: CASSRTSGGGAQYF
D: TRBD1; V: TRBV25-1; length: 13; size: -; J: TRBJ1-6; DNA: TGTGCCAGCAGTGGGACAGGGAATTCACCCCTCCACTTT; CDR3: CASSGTGNSPLHF
D: -; V: TRBV6-5; length: 14; size: -; J: TRBJ1-1; DNA: TGTGCCAGCAGGCGTGGGGGGGGGAACACTGAAGCTTTCTTT; CDR3: CASRRGGGNTEAFF
D: TRBD1; V: TRBV9; length: 16; size: -; J: TRBJ1-6; DNA: TGTGCCAGCAGCCCTACAGGGGGGGTCGTGGGTTCACCCCTCCACTTT; CDR3: CASSPTGGVVGSPLHF
D: -; V: TRBV7-2; length: 14; size: few; J: TRBJ1-3; DNA: TGTGCCAGCAGCTTCGGGGTAACTGGAAACACCATATATTTT; CDR3: CASSFGVTGNTIYF
D: -; V: TRBV10-3; length: 14; size: once; J: TRBJ2-5; DNA: TGTGCCATCAGAGCACCGGGACAAGGAGAGACCCAGTACTTC; CDR3: CAIRAPGQGETQYF
D: TRBD1; V: TRBV5-1; length: 14; size: -; J: TRBJ2-7; DNA: TGCGCCAGCAGGTTGACAGGGTCGGGCTACGAGCAGTACTTC; CDR3: CASRLTGSGYEQYF
D: TRBD2; V: TRBV9; length: 16; size: -; J: TRBJ2-5; DNA: TGTGCCAGCAGCGTAGGAATAGCGGGGCCTGGGGAGACCCAGTACTTC; CDR3: CASSVGIAGPGETQYF
D: -; V: TRBV15; length: 15; size: -; J: TRBJ2-3; DNA: TGTGCCACCAGCAAAACCAGGGTTAGCACAGATACGCAGTATTTT; CDR3: CATSKTRVSTDTQYF
D: TRBD1; V: TRBV6-6; length: 14; size: -; J: TRBJ1-1; DNA: TGTGCCAGCAGTGGGACAGGGGGCGTGACTGAAGCTTTCTTT; CDR3: CASSGTGGVTEAFF
D: TRBD2; V: TRBV29-1; length: 14; size: -; J: TRBJ2-1; DNA: TGCAGCGTTGTACTAGCGGGATTCGTCAATGAGCAGTTCTTC; CDR3: CSVVLAGFVNEQFF
D: TRBD1; V: TRBV29-1; length: 14; size: -; J: TRBJ1-2; DNA: TGCAGCGTTGGCGGACAGGGTCCAAACTATGGCTACACCTTC; CDR3: CSVGGQGPNYGYTF
D: -; V: TRBV29-1; length: 12; size: -; J: TRBJ2-7; DNA: TGCAGCGTGAAATCAGATCACCACGAGCAGTACTTC; CDR3: CSVKSDHHEQYF
D: -; V: TRBV4-1; length: 12; size: few; J: TRBJ1-6; DNA: TGCGCCAGCTCCGGGAGTAATTCACCCCTCAACTTT; CDR3: CASSGSNSPLNF
D: TRBD1; V: TRBV6-5; length: 15; size: -; J: TRBJ1-1; DNA: TGTGCCAGCAGTTTACAGGGGGCCCCGAACACTGAAGCTTTCTTT; CDR3: CASSLQGAPNTEAFF
D: TRBD2; V: TRBV19; length: 11; size: -; J: TRBJ2-7; DNA: TGTGCCACCCGGGGGGTCCACGAGCAGTACTTC; CDR3: CATRGVHEQYF
D: TRBD2; V: TRBV9; length: 17; size: once; J: TRBJ2-5; DNA: TGTGCCAGCAGCGTAGACATGGGACTAGCGGGGACTTCACCCCAGTACTTC; CDR3: CASSVDMGLAGTSPQYF
D: -; V: TRBV30; length: 11; size: -; J: TRBJ1-1; DNA: TGTGCCTGGAGTGTCCAGCGGGCGGCTTTCTTT; CDR3: CAWSVQRAAFF
D: TRBD1; V: TRBV27; length: 19; size: few; J: TRBJ2-1; DNA: TGTGCCAGCAGTTTATACACAGGGGCCCCCGAGGGCTCCTACAATGAGCAGTTCTTC; CDR3: CASSLYTGAPEGSYNEQFF
D: -; V: TRBV7-3; length: 15; size: -; J: TRBJ2-1; DNA: TGTGCCAGCAGCTTAAGTCGGGACTCCTACAATGAGCAGTTCTTC; CDR3: CASSLSRDSYNEQFF
D: TRBD2; V: TRBV7-6; length: 15; size: -; J: TRBJ2-5; DNA: TGTGCCAGCAGTTTTAGCGGGAGGAACCAAGAGACCCAGTACTTC; CDR3: CASSFSGRNQETQYF
D: -; V: TRBV7-6; length: 17; size: -; J: TRBJ1-3; DNA: TGTGCCAGCAGCTTAGCCCCTACTACAGGGTTTGGAAACACCATATATTTT; CDR3: CASSLAPTTGFGNTIYF
D: TRBD1; V: TRBV19; length: 16; size: -; J: TRBJ1-4; DNA: TGTGCCAGTCACGGGACAGGGAGGGGATCTAATGAAAAACTGTTTTTT; CDR3: CASHGTGRGSNEKLFF
D: -; V: TRBV7-3; length: 17; size: -; J: TRBJ2-1; DNA: TGTGCCAGCAGCTTCATGGGAGCCCCGAGCTCCTACAATGAGCAGTTCTTC; CDR3: CASSFMGAPSSYNEQFF
D: -; V: TRBV4-2; length: 15; size: -; J: TRBJ2-7; DNA: TGTGCCAGCAGCCAAGACACCGGGACACCACTCGAGCAGTACTTC; CDR3: CASSQDTGTPLEQYF
D: -; V: TRBV6-5; length: 15; size: -; J: TRBJ1-2; DNA: TGTGCCAGCAGTTACTCGACAGGAGGTCGGGATGGCTACACCTTC; CDR3: CASSYSTGGRDGYTF
D: TRBD1; V: TRBV6-6; length: 14; size: -; J: TRBJ1-6; DNA: TGTGCCAGCAGTTACCCCCAGACAGGGTGGTACATCCACTTT; CDR3: CASSYPQTGWYIHF
D: -; V: TRBV20-1; length: 11; size: -; J: TRBJ2-5; DNA: TGCAGTGCTGTTAGAGAAGAGACCCAGTACTTC; CDR3: CSAVREETQYF
D: -; V: TRBV6-5; length: 13; size: few; J: TRBJ1-2; DNA: TGTGCCAGCACCCGGTCGGAGGCCTATGGCTACACCTTC; CDR3: CASTRSEAYGYTF
D: TRBD1; V: TRBV28; length: 16; size: -; J: TRBJ2-5; DNA: TGTGCCAGCAGTCCTCCCCCCGGGACAGGGCAAGAGACCCAGTACTTC; CDR3: CASSPPPGTGQETQYF
D: TRBD1; V: TRBV7-9; length: 16; size: once; J: TRBJ2-1; DNA: TGTGCCAGCAGCTGGTCCTCCGGGACAGGGGCGAATGAGCAGTTCTTC; CDR3: CASSWSSGTGANEQFF
D: TRBD1; V: TRBV6-5; length: 15; size: -; J: TRBJ2-7; DNA: TGTGCCAGCAGGAAGGGACAGGGGATTTCCTACGAGCAGTACTTC; CDR3: CASRKGQGISYEQYF
D: TRBD1; V: TRBV27; length: 16; size: -; J: TRBJ1-4; DNA: TGTGCCAGCAGTCTCCCTCCGGGACAGGGGATCGGCAAACTGTTTTTT; CDR3: CASSLPPGQGIGKLFF
D: -; V: TRBV29-1; length: 15; size: -; J: TRBJ1-4; DNA: TGCAGCGTCCAAACTCCCCAGGGCGCTAGTGAAAAACTGTTTTTT; CDR3: CSVQTPQGASEKLFF
D: TRBD2; V: TRBV6-1; length: 15; size: -; J: TRBJ2-7; DNA: TGTGCCAGCCAACCGGGACTAGCGGGCTCGTACGAGCAGTACTTC; CDR3: CASQPGLAGSYEQYF
D: -; V: TRBV27; length: 14; size: few; J: TRBJ2-7; DNA: TGTGCCAGCAGTTTAGGGGGGACAGTCTACGAGCAGTACTTC; CDR3: CASSLGGTVYEQYF
D: TRBD2; V: TRBV7-2; length: 16; size: -; J: TRBJ2-5; DNA: TGTGCCAGCAGTCCTACTAGCGGGGGGCCACAAGAGACCCAGTACTTC; CDR3: CASSPTSGGPQETQYF
D: TRBD1; V: TRBV19; length: 15; size: once; J: TRBJ1-1; DNA: TGTGCCAGTATTCCACAGGGGATCATGAACACTGAAGCTTTCTTT; CDR3: CASIPQGIMNTEAFF
D: -; V: TRBV4-2; length: 16; size: -; J: TRBJ2-7; DNA: TGTGCCAGCAGCCAAGATTGGCAGGCGCCCGGCCGGGAGCAGTACTTC; CDR3: CASSQDWQAPGREQYF